One and the same sample provided the 9 T cell receptor beta chains below, sequenced in a study of T cells in Graves' hyperthyroidism and ophthalmopathy. Amplification of TCR beta CDR3 regions was performed using RNA transcripts as template. The HTBI set primed first-round TCR CDR3 RT-PCR. TCRdb used MiXCR to reprocess the multiplex PCR reads, holding one entry per CDR3 protein. This sample yields 250,000 to 300,000 distinct CDR3 sequences, of which around 15% are seen a single time; about 30% belongs to the top ten. The sample was blood. Receptors were obtained from a woman aged 50 to 60 with Graves' hyperthyroidism that later progressed to Graves' ophthalmopathy.

This clonotype was recorded many times. The V and J genes are TRBV3-1 and TRBJ2-2; the match to TRBD2 covers 10 bases. The CDR3 has 16 amino acids. Per the germline V gene, CDR1 is LGHDT and CDR2 is YNNKEL (reference sequence). V trimming: 4 bases; J trimming: 5 bases; junction bases outside the gene matches: 7. CDR3 loop: CASSRLAGVLTGELFF. Written as DNA, the CDR3 is TGTGCCAGCAGCCGGCTAGCGGGAGTGTTAACCGGGGAGCTGTTTTTT.

This sequence joins TRBV5-5 and TRBJ2-4; maybe TRBD1 (6 bases). This CDR3 has 17 amino acids. Germline V gene lookup returns CDR1 SGHKS and CDR2 YYEKEE (reference sequence). Trimming removed 2 bases from V and 2 bases from J, with 17 bases in between. DNA for the CDR3: TGTGCCAGCAGCTTTTATTCAGGGGAAGGGACCAAAAACATTCAGTACTTC. The encoded protein is CASSFYSGEGTKNIQYF. Full variable domain (missing parts from reference TRBV5-5 and TRBJ2-4): DAGVTQSPTHLIKTRGQQVTLRCSPISGHKSVSWYQQVLGQGPQFIFQYYEKEERGRGNFPDRFSARQFPNYSSELNVNALLLGDSALYLCASSFYSGEGTKNIQYFGAGTRLSVL.

This clonotype was picked up many times. The chain carries TRBV2 and TRBJ1-5; D uncertain. CDR3 length equals 12 residues. CDR1 and CDR2 from the germline V gene are SNHLY and FYNNEI. Trimming removed 5 bases at V and 6 bases at J, with 8 bases between. In nucleotides, the CDR3 is TGTGCCAGCAGTATCCGGGGTCAGCCCCAGCATTTT. Its translation is CASSIRGQPQHF.

At least ten counts were recorded for this clonotype. V is TRBV6-5 and J is TRBJ2-2; weak D call: TRBD1 (5 bases). V dropped 2 bases and J dropped 7 bases, with 14 bases sitting between them. Germline assignment: CDR1 MNHEY and CDR2 SVGAGI. The CDR3 loop spans 15 amino acids. Here the CDR3 DNA reads TGTGCCAGCAGTTACAAGCAGGGTGGGGTCGGGGAGCTGTTTTTT. Protein sequence: CASSYKQGGVGELFF.

On this clonotype itself: A much larger clonotype is one base distant, so this may be a read error. The chain recombines TRBV6-1 with TRBJ2-7; no reliable D call. The V and J ends lost 6 bases and 2 bases respectively, with 20 bases between them. The CDR3 sequence is 16 residues long. Germline values: CDR1 MNHNS, CDR2 SASEGT. CDR3: CASSVDAGLSPYEQYF. For the CDR3, the DNA is TGTGCCAGCAGCGTAGATGCCGGGCTGAGCCCCTACGAGCAGTACTTC.

This chain joins TRBV5-5 and TRBJ2-7, with D possibly matching TRBD1 (6 bases). CDR3 length equals 14 residues. V lost 4 bases and J 3 bases, leaving 14 bases between the germline ends. The germline gives CDR1 SGHKS, CDR2 YYEKEE (reference sequence). CDR3 in amino acids: CASSDIPDSYEQYF. The CDR3, as DNA: TGTGCCAGCAGCGACATTCCGGACAGCTACGAGCAGTACTTC.

This clonotype was recorded many times. This sequence joins TRBV18 and TRBJ2-7; D might be TRBD1 (5 bases). The germline V gene has CDR1 KGHSH and CDR2 LQKENI. CDR3 length: 15 residues. Trimming cost V 2 bases and J 0 bases, with 11 bases left between them. The CDR3 DNA reads TGTGCCAGCTCACCAGGGGCACTCAGCTCCTACGAGCAGTACTTC. Its translation is CASSPGALSSYEQYF.

This clonotype was recorded many times. The chain has TRBV20-1 and TRBJ2-7, with D unclear. Germline V gene lookup returns CDR1 DFQATT and CDR2 SNEGSKA (reference sequence). The CDR3 runs 11 residues. With 3 bases removed from V and 2 bases from J, the gap between germline ends came to 5 bases. The CDR3 sequence is CSARLAYEQYF. Written as DNA, the CDR3 is TGCAGTGCTAGGTTGGCCTACGAGCAGTACTTC.

This clonotype showed up just a few times. This chain links TRBV5-1 with TRBJ1-2; D unresolved. Between the trimmed V and J ends, which lost 4 bases and 6 bases, there was a span of 13 bases. The germline V gene has CDR1 SGHRS and CDR2 YFSETQ. The CDR3 has 13 residues. As DNA, the CDR3 is TGCGCCAGCAGCCCCGGGATGGGTGATGGCTACACCTTC. This codes for CASSPGMGDGYTF.